A selection of T cell receptor beta chains follows, all from one sample in a study of CD8 T cells in Susac syndrome. Via MiXCR, TCRdb re-called the immunoSEQ multiplex PCR reads, giving one row per CDR3 protein. The sample carries fewer than 300,000 distinct CDR3 sequences, about 85% recorded once. Sequencing used CD8+ T cells from PBMCs. These receptors came from a human donor with multiple sclerosis. CDR3s include the opening cysteine and the closing phenylalanine or tryptophan. D genes are given only for firm matches. Clone size appears in some rows only: once, few, many, or a class for an expanded clone.

TRBV30	once	TRBJ1-6	TRBD1	TGTGCCTGGAGTCTGGGACAGGGAGATTCACCCCTCCACTTT	CAWSLGQGDSPLHF
TRBV25-1	-	TRBJ1-1	-	TGTGCCAGCAGTCCAGGCTTTGCCACTGAAGCTTTCTTT	CASSPGFATEAFF
TRBV7-3	-	TRBJ2-6	TRBD1	TGTGCCAGCAGCTCCCGACAGGGCGAAGGAGCCAACGTCCTGACTTTC	CASSSRQGEGANVLTF
TRBV7-9	-	TRBJ1-2	-	TGTGCCAGCAGTTTGACACCTGACTATGGCTACACCTTC	CASSLTPDYGYTF
TRBV24-1	-	TRBJ1-5	-	TGTGCCACCAGTGGGGTGGGACAACCGGGAACCTATAGCAATCAGCCCCAGCATTTT	CATSGVGQPGTYSNQPQHF
TRBV29-1	-	TRBJ2-7	TRBD2	TGCAGCTACCTCGGGCGGGAGGGAACCTACGAGCAGTACTTC	CSYLGREGTYEQYF
TRBV25-1	-	TRBJ2-3	-	TGTGCCAGCAGCCTTAGAGGTACGCAGTATTTT	CASSLRGTQYF
TRBV11-2	-	TRBJ2-1	-	TGTGCCAGCAGCTTAGAAGGGGGGGTAGATGAGCAGTTCTTC	CASSLEGGVDEQFF
TRBV28	-	TRBJ2-7	-	TGTGCCAGCAGTTTATCTACGGGAACGGCCGAGCAGTACTTC	CASSLSTGTAEQYF
TRBV7-3	few	TRBJ2-1	TRBD2	TGTGCCAGCAGCTTGACTAGCGGGAAATACAATGAGCAGTTCTTC	CASSLTSGKYNEQFF
TRBV5-4	-	TRBJ2-6	TRBD1	TGTGCCAGCAGCTTGGTTCCGGGACAGCAGGACTCTGGGGCCAACGTCCTGACTTTC	CASSLVPGQQDSGANVLTF
TRBV27	once	TRBJ1-2	TRBD1	TGTGCCAGCAGTTTATCTACAGGGGGCTGCTACACCTTC	CASSLSTGGCYTF
TRBV28	-	TRBJ2-7	TRBD2	TGTGCCAGCAGACCTAGCGGCTACGAGCAGTACTTC	CASRPSGYEQYF
TRBV9	once	TRBJ2-3	-	TGTGCCAGCAGCGGCCGTAGCGAGGGGAGGACAGATACGCAGTATTTT	CASSGRSEGRTDTQYF
TRBV27	-	TRBJ1-5	-	TGTGCCAGCAGTTTAGTGTCAGGGTGGCAGCCCCAGCATTTT	CASSLVSGWQPQHF
TRBV2	-	TRBJ2-7	-	TGTGCCAGCAGTGAAGGGGTCCGGGACTGGGGAACATACGAGCAGTACTTC	CASSEGVRDWGTYEQYF
TRBV23-1	-	TRBJ2-2	-	TGCGCCAGCAGTCAATCTGAGTGGGAGGAGAACACCGGGGAGCTGTTTTTT	CASSQSEWEENTGELFF
TRBV19	-	TRBJ2-1	-	TGTGCCAGTAGTATCAAGGCAGGAGGTGAGCAGTTCTTC	CASSIKAGGEQFF
TRBV5-1	once	TRBJ1-2	TRBD1	TGCGCCAGCAGCTTGTTCTCTGATTCCCGGGACAGGCGTCTGGAATATGGCTACACCTTC	CASSLFSDSRDRRLEYGYTF
TRBV12-3/TRBV12-4	-	TRBJ2-2	TRBD2	TGTGCCAGCAGTCCGATCGGGGGGGACACCGGGGAGCTGTTTTTT	CASSPIGGDTGELFF
TRBV18	-	TRBJ2-5	-	TGTGCCAGCTCACCAAGAAGCCACCCCGTGACCCAGTACTTC	CASSPRSHPVTQYF
TRBV9	-	TRBJ2-1	-	TGTGCCAGCAGCGTAGTCCCTCGCTCCTACAATGAGCAGTTCTTC	CASSVVPRSYNEQFF
TRBV24-1	-	TRBJ2-7	-	TGTGCCACCAGTGTGGACGGGGAGCAGTACTTC	CATSVDGEQYF
TRBV20-1	-	TRBJ2-5	-	TGCAGTGCTAGAGAGAAGTACAGGACGGACTGGGAGACCCAGTACTTC	CSAREKYRTDWETQYF
TRBV27	-	TRBJ2-1	-	TGTGCCAGCAGTTTGGCAGGTTGGAATGAGCAGTTCTTC	CASSLAGWNEQFF
TRBV6-5	-	TRBJ1-5	-	TGTGCCAGCAGTTACTCGGACCCACGGCTCGAGGATGATAGCAATCAGCCCCAGCATTTT	CASSYSDPRLEDDSNQPQHF
TRBV18	-	TRBJ2-7	TRBD1	TGTGCCAGCTCAGCTCGGGACAGCACCTACGAGCAGTACTTC	CASSARDSTYEQYF
TRBV6-5	few	TRBJ2-7	-	TGTGCCAGCAGTTTGACTCAGGGCTACGAGCAGTACTTC	CASSLTQGYEQYF
TRBV4-1	-	TRBJ2-1	TRBD1	TGCGCCAGCAGCCACCGACAGGGTTCCTACAATGAGCAGTTCTTC	CASSHRQGSYNEQFF
TRBV27	-	TRBJ2-7	-	TGTGCCAGCATGGGGTTCTTGGAGCGGGACACCTACGAGCAGTACTTC	CASMGFLERDTYEQYF
TRBV15	-	TRBJ1-6	-	TGTGCCACCAGCAGCGAATTAGCAGGAAATTCACCCCTCCACTTT	CATSSELAGNSPLHF
TRBV7-9	once	TRBJ2-7	-	TGTGCCAGCAGCTTAGCCGAACACGAGCAGTACTTC	CASSLAEHEQYF
TRBV7-8	-	TRBJ2-1	-	TGTGCCAGCAGCTGGAACCGGGACGAGAAAGATGAGCAGTTCTTC	CASSWNRDEKDEQFF
TRBV28	-	TRBJ2-2	TRBD2	TGTGCCAGCAGTCGAGGGACTAGCGGGATAACCGGGGAGCTGTTTTTT	CASSRGTSGITGELFF
TRBV4-1	-	TRBJ1-2	-	TGCGCCAGCAGCCAAGAAAAGGGAGGATATGGCTACACCTTC	CASSQEKGGYGYTF
TRBV27	-	TRBJ2-3	-	TGTGCCAGCAGTTTATATAGGGTGACGACAGATACGCAGTATTTT	CASSLYRVTTDTQYF
TRBV28	once	TRBJ2-1	-	TGTGCCAGCAGTTTTCCCGAGGAGCGGTACAATGAGCAGTTCTTC	CASSFPEERYNEQFF
TRBV30	-	TRBJ2-7	-	TGTGCCTGGTTCGATGGTGGAGAGCAGTACTTC	CAWFDGGEQYF
TRBV9	-	TRBJ2-2	-	TGTGCCAGCAGCGTACCACGGGGGAGAAGCGATACCGGGGAGCTGTTTTTT	CASSVPRGRSDTGELFF
TRBV20-1	-	TRBJ2-1	TRBD2	TGCAGTGCTAGAACCTCTAGCGGAAACAGGAATGAGCAGTTCTTC	CSARTSSGNRNEQFF
TRBV3-1	-	TRBJ2-5	-	TGTGCCAGCAGCCAAGATATCTGGGAGACCCAGTACTTC	CASSQDIWETQYF
TRBV7-9	-	TRBJ1-2	-	TGTGCCAGCAGTCCTTCCGGTTACTATGGCTACACCTTC	CASSPSGYYGYTF
TRBV11-2	-	TRBJ2-7	-	TGTGCCAGCAGCTTAGATTGGGGTGACTACGAGCAGTACTTC	CASSLDWGDYEQYF
TRBV29-1	-	TRBJ2-4	-	TGCAGCGTTGAAGATAGAGGGGAGGACATTCAGTACTTC	CSVEDRGEDIQYF
TRBV6-1	-	TRBJ1-1	-	TGTGCCAGCAGTGAGTGGATGAACACTGAAGCTTTCTTT	CASSEWMNTEAFF
TRBV7-9	-	TRBJ2-7	TRBD1	TGTGCCAGCTCACAGGGGGCGCCCGAGCAGTACTTC	CASSQGAPEQYF
TRBV7-9	-	TRBJ2-7	-	TGTGCCAGCAGCCCCGGAGGGGGACAGTTCAATACACCCTACGAGCAGTACTTC	CASSPGGGQFNTPYEQYF
TRBV28	-	TRBJ2-4	TRBD1	TGTGCCAGCACCCCCCGGGACAGGGGACTCCTAGCCAAAAACATTCAGTACTTC	CASTPRDRGLLAKNIQYF
TRBV27	-	TRBJ2-7	-	TGTGCCAGCAGTTTAAGAAGACTAGGGGCCGGCGAGCAGTACTTC	CASSLRRLGAGEQYF
TRBV18	-	TRBJ2-1	TRBD2	TGTGCCAGCTCTCCTGCTAGCGGTAGCTCCTACAATGAGCAGTTCTTC	CASSPASGSSYNEQFF
TRBV4-1	-	TRBJ1-4	-	TGCGCCAGCAGCCCCCGGAGGGCGGTGGGTGAAAAACTGTTTTTT	CASSPRRAVGEKLFF
TRBV12-3/TRBV12-4	-	TRBJ1-5	TRBD1	TGTGCCAGCAGCCCCCAAGACAGGGGGAATCAGCCCCAGCATTTT	CASSPQDRGNQPQHF
TRBV12-3/TRBV12-4	-	TRBJ2-7	-	TGTGCCAGCAGTTTTCCATCCGGCGAGCAGTACTTC	CASSFPSGEQYF
TRBV27	-	TRBJ2-3	TRBD2	TGTGCCAGCAGTTCCGACCCTAGCGGGGGATACACAGATACGCAGTATTTT	CASSSDPSGGYTDTQYF
TRBV7-8	-	TRBJ2-7	-	TGTGCCAGCACCCCCGGGGTCTCCTACGAGCAGTACTTC	CASTPGVSYEQYF